The 6 T cell receptor beta chains below come from one sample, sequenced in a study of blood T cell repertoires in COVID-19. Only in-frame clones appear in the TCRdb table, and some are missing; sequencing was by immunoSEQ multiplex PCR. The sample lists under 300,000 clones; roughly nine tenths were seen once. The sample comprised PBMCs or T cells enriched from blood (not recorded which). Source of these receptors: a human donor in a cohort exposed to, infected with or recovered from COVID-19 (not recorded which). The donor label of this sample is uncertain.

The chain has TRBV27 and TRBJ2-1; 11 bases align to TRBD2. The trim removed 3 bases at V and 3 bases at J, leaving 4 bases unmatched. The germline gives CDR1 MNHEY, CDR2 SMNVEV (reference sequence). The CDR3 runs 16 residues. CDR3 sequence (DNA): TGTGCCAGCAGTTTCACCACTAGCGGGGGCTACAATGAGCAGTTCTTC. It specifies CASSFTTSGGYNEQFF.

The chain couples TRBV7-9 to TRBJ2-1, with D possibly TRBD2 on 6 matching bases. This CDR3 is built from 16 residues. Germline CDR1 and CDR2: SEHNR and FQNEAQ (reference sequence). The germline V and J ends were trimmed by 6 bases and 4 bases, with 19 bases remaining between them. CDR3 residues: CASRQQRRGAYNEQFF. The CDR3 nucleotides read TGTGCCAGCAGGCAGCAACGGCGGGGCGCATACAATGAGCAGTTCTTC.

This chain links TRBV5-1 with TRBJ1-1, with D possibly matching TRBD1 (5 bases). V gave up 2 bases and J gave up 4 bases, with 15 bases separating them. The germline gives CDR1 SGHRS, CDR2 YFSETQ. This CDR3 has 15 amino acids. CDR3 DNA sequence: TGCGCCAGCAGCTTCCAGGTGTCGCAGGGCACTGAAGCTTTCTTT. The encoded protein is CASSFQVSQGTEAFF.

The chain has TRBV30 and TRBJ1-2, with D tentatively TRBD1 (6 bases). Germline CDR1 and CDR2: GTSNPN and SVGIG (reference sequence). The CDR3 is made up of 14 amino acids. The germline V and J ends were trimmed by 1 base and 8 bases, with 17 bases remaining between them. The CDR3 spells CAWSAGVEVEGYTF. CDR3 nucleotides: TGTGCCTGGAGTGCAGGGGTTGAGGTGGAAGGCTACACCTTC.

The chain is built from TRBV19 and TRBJ1-2, with D maybe TRBD1 (6 bases). CDR3 length: 17 amino acids. V was shortened by 10 bases and J by 5 bases, with 29 bases between the two germline ends. CDR1 and CDR2 from the germline V gene are LNHDA and SQIVND (reference sequence). CDR3 in DNA: TGTGCCACCCGTTCCCCCCCTGGGGGGGCTACGGGGTATGGCTACACCTTC. Its translation is CATRSPPGGATGYGYTF.

The V call is TRBV5-1, the J call TRBJ2-2, with D perhaps TRBD2 (6 bases). The CDR3 extends over 14 amino acids. With 6 bases removed from V and 5 bases from J, the gap between germline ends came to 14 bases. The germline V gene encodes CDR1 SGHRS and CDR2 YFSETQ. The CDR3 here is CASNLIGGTGELFF. The CDR3 DNA sequence: TGCGCCAGCAACCTTATCGGAGGGACCGGGGAGCTGTTTTTT.